Shown below are 3 T cell receptor beta chains from a single sample sequenced in a study of blood T cell repertoires in COVID-19. TCRdb's table, derived via immunoSEQ multiplex PCR, lists solely in-frame clones and lacks some. Here the sample spans roughly 280,000 clones, approximately 81% being singletons. The sequencing sample was made of peripheral blood. Every receptor here comes from a man aged 60-69 years with acute or convalescent COVID-19.

In its sample, this clone was seen once. The junction and the germline gene differ at one end; a read error may be behind it. The V and J genes are TRBV3-1 (or the pseudogene TRBV3-2) and TRBJ1-4; TRBD1 agrees at 9 bases. Germline CDR1 LGHDT, CDR2 YNNKEL (reference sequence). The CDR3 sequence is 13 residues long. CDR3 loop: CASSQDRGRQLFF. The CDR3 bases are TGTGCCAGCAGTCAAGACAGGGGGAGACAACTGTTTTTT.

V gene TRBV4-2 combines with J gene TRBJ1-3; D is unclear. The CDR3 is 18 residues long. The germline V and J ends were trimmed by 1 base and 0 bases, with 16 bases remaining between them. CDR1 is LGHNA and CDR2 is YNFKEQ in the germline V gene. The CDR3 reads CASSQVHLTGFSGNTIYF. Here the CDR3 DNA reads TGTGCCAGCAGCCAAGTTCACCTTACGGGGTTCTCTGGAAACACCATATATTTT.

The CDR3 loop is CASSSRQKLGPEAFF. CDR3 coding DNA: TGTGCCAGCAGCTCTCGACAGAAACTTGGGCCTGAAGCTTTCTTT. The chain links TRBV7-8 to TRBJ1-1; D is possibly TRBD1 (5 bases). In germline, CDR1 is SGHVS, CDR2 FQNEAQ. The CDR3 has 15 residues. V shed 4 bases and J shed 6 bases, with 18 bases lying between them.